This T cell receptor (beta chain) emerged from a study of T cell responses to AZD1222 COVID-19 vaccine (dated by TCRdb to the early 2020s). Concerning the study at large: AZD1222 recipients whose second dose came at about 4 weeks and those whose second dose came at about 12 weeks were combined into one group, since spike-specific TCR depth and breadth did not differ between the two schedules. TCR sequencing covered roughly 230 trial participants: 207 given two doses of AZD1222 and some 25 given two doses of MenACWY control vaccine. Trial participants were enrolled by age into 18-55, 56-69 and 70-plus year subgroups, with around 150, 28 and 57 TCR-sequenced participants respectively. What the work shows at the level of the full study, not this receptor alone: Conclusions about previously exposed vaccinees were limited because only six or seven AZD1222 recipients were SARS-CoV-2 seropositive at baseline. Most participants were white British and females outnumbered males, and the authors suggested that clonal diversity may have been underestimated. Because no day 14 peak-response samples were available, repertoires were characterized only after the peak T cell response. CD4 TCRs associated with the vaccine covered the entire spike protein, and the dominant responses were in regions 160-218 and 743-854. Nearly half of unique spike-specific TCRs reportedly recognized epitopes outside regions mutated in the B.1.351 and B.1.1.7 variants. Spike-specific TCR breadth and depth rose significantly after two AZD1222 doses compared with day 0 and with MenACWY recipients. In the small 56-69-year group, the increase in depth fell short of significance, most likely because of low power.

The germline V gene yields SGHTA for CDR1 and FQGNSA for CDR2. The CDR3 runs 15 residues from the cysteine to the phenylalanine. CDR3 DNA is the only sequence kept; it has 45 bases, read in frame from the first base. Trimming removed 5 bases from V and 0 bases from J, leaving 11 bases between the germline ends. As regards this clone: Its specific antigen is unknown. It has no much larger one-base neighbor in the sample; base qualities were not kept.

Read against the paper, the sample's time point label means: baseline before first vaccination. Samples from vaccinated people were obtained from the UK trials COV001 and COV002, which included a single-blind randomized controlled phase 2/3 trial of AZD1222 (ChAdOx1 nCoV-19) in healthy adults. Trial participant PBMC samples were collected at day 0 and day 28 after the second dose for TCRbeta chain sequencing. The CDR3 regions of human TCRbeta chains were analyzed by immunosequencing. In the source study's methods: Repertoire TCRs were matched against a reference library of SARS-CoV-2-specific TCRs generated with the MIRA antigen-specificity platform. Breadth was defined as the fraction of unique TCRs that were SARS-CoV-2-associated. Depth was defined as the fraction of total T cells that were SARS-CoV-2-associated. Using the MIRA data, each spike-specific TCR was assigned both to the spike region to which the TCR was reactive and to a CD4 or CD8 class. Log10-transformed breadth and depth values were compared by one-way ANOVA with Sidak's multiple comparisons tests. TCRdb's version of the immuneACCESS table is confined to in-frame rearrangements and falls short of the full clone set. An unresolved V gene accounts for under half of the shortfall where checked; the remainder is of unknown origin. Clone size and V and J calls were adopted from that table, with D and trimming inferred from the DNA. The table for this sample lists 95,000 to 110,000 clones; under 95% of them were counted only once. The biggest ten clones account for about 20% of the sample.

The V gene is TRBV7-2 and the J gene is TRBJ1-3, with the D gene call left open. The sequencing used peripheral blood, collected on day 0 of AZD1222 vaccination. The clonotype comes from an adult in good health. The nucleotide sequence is TGTGCCAGCAGCCGCAACACAGTCTCTGGAAACACCATATATTTT. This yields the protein CASSRNTVSGNTIYF.